The sequence of this T cell receptor (beta chain) was determined in a study of blood T cell repertoires in COVID-19. About the study: Some COVID-19 samples were acute and others convalescent; all came from the United States, Italy and Spain. PBMCs, B-cell-depleted T cells, or T cells provided the cDNA or gDNA that made up the material.

Using immunoSEQ multiplex PCR, the repertoire was profiled, and TCRdb retains in-frame clones only, with some absent. The profile shows 200,000 or so clones, around 90% of them singletons. V was shortened by 2 bases and J by 0 bases, with 14 bases between the two germline ends. The CDR3 contains 17 residues. Germline values: CDR1 MNHEY, CDR2 SVGEGT. The chain has TRBV6-2 or TRBV6-3 and TRBJ2-4; TRBD2 might be the D (5 bases). The sequence came from a man between 25 and 39 years old with COVID-19, enrolled during active disease. The sample consisted of peripheral blood. The CDR3 coding sequence is TGTGCCAGCAGTTACGTTTTGGGGAGATTAGCCAAAAACATTCAGTACTTC. Encoded protein: CASSYVLGRLAKNIQYF.